The next 15 T cell receptor beta chains were all read from a single sample in a study of neurological immune-mediated disorders. TCRdb itself ran the 5' RACE reads through MiXCR, one entry per CDR3 protein. The sample has about 28,000 distinct CDR3 sequences; around an eighth are singletons. Sequencing was carried out using PBMCs. The source of these receptors is a woman aged 60-75 years in good health.

As regards this clonotype: The junction does not match germline at one end; this may be a read error. The chain combines TRBV18 with TRBJ2-7, with a tentative D call TRBD1 (7 bases). This CDR3 contains 12 residues. The germline V gene encodes CDR1 KGHSH and CDR2 LQKENI. CDR3 in amino acids: CSSSGGTYEQYF. Written as DNA, the CDR3 is TGTTCCAGCTCAGGGGGGACCTACGAGCAGTACTTC.

This clonotype occurred many times. The J gene is TRBJ2-3, the V gene TRBV20-1; 12 bases map to TRBD2. V was pared by 5 bases and J by 3 bases, with 15 bases of the junction left unmatched. This CDR3 has 18 amino acids. Germline assignment: CDR1 DFQATT and CDR2 SNEGSKA (reference sequence). The DNA of the CDR3 is TGCAGTGCTTCCGGACCGAATCTAGCGGGGGGGGCGACAGATACGCAGTATTTT. Amino acid sequence: CSASGPNLAGGATDTQYF.

This clonotype came up many times. The V gene is TRBV5-1, the J gene TRBJ1-1, with TRBD1 matching over 8 bases. Germline V lookup: CDR1 SGHRS, CDR2 YFSETQ. V was clipped by 2 bases and J by 11 bases; unmatched bases: 5. The CDR3 runs to 12 residues. The CDR3 DNA reads as TGCGCCAGCAGCTTAGGGACAGGTGGTGCTTTCTTT. As protein: CASSLGTGGAFF.

This clonotype was detected many times. The chain joins TRBV5-1 to TRBJ1-1; TRBD1 aligns across 8 bases. J gave up 11 bases and V 6 bases, and 15 bases lay outside the gene matches. CDR1 is SGHRS, CDR2 YFSETQ, per germline. The CDR3 has 14 residues. CDR3 in amino acids: CASTPGQETIAAFF. CDR3 in DNA: TGCGCCAGCACCCCGGGACAGGAGACTATTGCGGCTTTCTTT.

This clonotype occurred many times. The chain carries TRBV7-2 and TRBJ1-1; possible D gene TRBD1, 5 bases. V was trimmed by 0 bases and J by 3 bases, leaving 17 bases between them. In germline, CDR1 is SGHTA, CDR2 FQGNSA. This CDR3 contains 17 residues. As DNA, the CDR3 is TGTGCCAGCAGCTTAGCGAGAACAGGCCTCGTCCACACTGAAGCTTTCTTT. Amino acids: CASSLARTGLVHTEAFF.

This clonotype was seen at least ten times. The chain has TRBV4-3 and TRBJ2-7; TRBD2 matches 8 bases. Germline-derived CDR1 and CDR2 are LGHNA and YSLEER. With V trimmed by 3 bases and J by 5 bases, 12 bases remained unmatched. This CDR3 contains 16 residues. The CDR3 spells CASSHAAGGTMNEQYF. The DNA for the CDR3 is TGCGCCAGCAGCCATGCGGCGGGGGGAACGATGAACGAGCAGTACTTC.

This clonotype was seen repeatedly, ten times or more. The chain employs TRBV4-3 and TRBJ2-3; 8 nucleotides match TRBD1. V was pared by 1 base and J by 0 bases, with 15 bases of the junction left unmatched. CDR1 LGHNA and CDR2 YSLEER come from the germline V gene. The CDR3 is made up of 20 amino acids. This CDR3 reads CASSQGSDRGLRSSTDTQYF. The CDR3 coding sequence is TGCGCCAGCAGCCAAGGGTCCGACAGGGGATTGAGATCTAGCACAGATACGCAGTATTTT.

This clonotype was seen many times. The gene calls are TRBV3-1 and TRBJ1-1; a possible D gene is TRBD1 (5 bases). Trimming pared 4 bases from V and 5 bases from J, leaving 20 bases between. The germline V gene has CDR1 LGHDT and CDR2 YNNKEL (reference sequence). The CDR3 is made up of 16 amino acids. The CDR3 region is CASSLRDGLMRTEAFF. In DNA form, the CDR3 reads TGTGCCAGCAGCCTTCGGGACGGACTAATGAGGACTGAAGCTTTCTTT. Full variable domain (remainder filled in from reference TRBV3-1 and TRBJ1-1): DTAVSQTPKYLVTQMGNDKSIKCEQNLGHDTMYWYKQDSKKFLKIMFSYNNKELIINETVPNRFSPKSPDKAHLNLHINSLELGDSAVYFCASSLRDGLMRTEAFFGQGTRLTVV.

This clonotype was seen at least ten times. The chain combines TRBV12-3 or TRBV12-4 with TRBJ1-2; D perhaps matches TRBD1 (5 bases). The CDR3 extends over 13 amino acids. The germline V and J ends were trimmed by 1 base and 2 bases, with 5 bases remaining between them. CDR3 nucleotides: TGTGCCAGCAGTTTAGAGGGGAACTATGGCTACACCTTC. It encodes CASSLEGNYGYTF.

Many counts were recorded for this clonotype. This chain uses TRBV6-1 with TRBJ2-5; D assignment may be TRBD1 or TRBD2 (6 bases each). Trimming removed 6 bases at V and 5 bases at J, with 19 bases between. Looked up from germline, CDR1 is MNHNS and CDR2 is SASEGT. The CDR3 spans 15 residues. The CDR3 loop is CASRIHGGADETQYF. The DNA for the CDR3 is TGTGCCAGCAGGATACACGGGGGCGCGGATGAGACCCAGTACTTC.

This clonotype has a handful of counts. The gene calls are TRBV4-3 and TRBJ1-2; TRBD1 might be the D (5 bases). The V end lost 1 base, the J end lost 5 bases, and 11 bases lay between the germline ends. The CDR3 runs 14 residues. Germline V gene lookup returns CDR1 LGHNA and CDR2 YSLEER. CDR3 nucleotides: TGCGCCAGCAGCCAAGCGGGACTTGGATATGGCTACACCTTC. Protein product: CASSQAGLGYGYTF.

The table lists this clonotype with many counts. V and J are TRBV9 and TRBJ2-1; D gene ambiguous. Looked up from germline, CDR1 is SGDLS and CDR2 is YYNGEE. This CDR3 has 14 residues. V dropped 4 bases and J dropped 4 bases, with 12 bases sitting between them. The CDR3 DNA sequence: TGTGCCAGCAGCAGCAGGCCAGGATACAATGAGCAGTTCTTC. Translated: CASSSRPGYNEQFF.

This clonotype was counted ten times or more. The chain links TRBV5-1 to TRBJ2-2; D gene unclear. The germline CDR1 and CDR2 sequences are SGHRS and YFSETQ. CDR3 length equals 15 residues. V was clipped by 4 bases and J by 6 bases, with 16 bases between them. The CDR3 region has the DNA TGCGCCAGCAGCCCGTCAGGAGATCGCCCCGGGGAGCTGTTTTTT. The encoded protein is CASSPSGDRPGELFF.

At least ten counts were recorded for this clonotype. The genes are TRBV20-1 and TRBJ1-1; the D gene is possibly TRBD1 (5 bases). The CDR3 is 16 residues long. The V end was cut by 5 bases, the J end by 4 bases, with 23 bases between. Germline CDR1 reads DFQATT; CDR2 reads SNEGSKA (reference sequence). The CDR3, as DNA: TGCAGTGCTCCGAGGAGGGGCTGGGGTGAGGGCACTGAAGCTTTCTTT. Amino acid sequence: CSAPRRGWGEGTEAFF.

This chain links TRBV20-1 with TRBJ1-1; no clear D gene. The ends were cut back, 1 base at V and 4 bases at J, with 10 bases in the middle. Germline V lookup: CDR1 DFQATT, CDR2 SNEGSKA (reference sequence). The CDR3 runs 13 residues. This chain's CDR3 is CSARGGLSTEAFF. In nucleotides, the CDR3 is TGCAGTGCTAGAGGGGGTTTGAGCACTGAAGCTTTCTTT.